This TCR beta chain was sequenced for a study of blood T cell repertoires in COVID-19. Study in general: Sample material is recorded as cDNA or gDNA derived from T cells, B-cell-depleted T cells, or PBMCs.

Germline trimming cut 3 bases from V and 5 bases from J; bases unmatched to any gene: 12. The CDR3 has 17 amino acids. From germline, CDR1 is SEHNR and CDR2 FQNEAQ (reference sequence). Using immunoSEQ multiplex PCR, the repertoire was profiled, and TCRdb retains in-frame clones only, with some absent. The sample has 350,000 to 550,000 clones, approximately 90% seen once. The sequenced sample was peripheral blood. The TCR comes from a woman aged 25 to 39 with acute or convalescent COVID-19. This chain uses TRBV7-9 with TRBJ2-5, with 10 nucleotides matching TRBD1. The CDR3 here is CASSFDDRTGGGETQYF. In DNA form, the CDR3 reads TGTGCCAGCAGCTTTGACGACCGGACAGGGGGAGGCGAGACCCAGTACTTC.